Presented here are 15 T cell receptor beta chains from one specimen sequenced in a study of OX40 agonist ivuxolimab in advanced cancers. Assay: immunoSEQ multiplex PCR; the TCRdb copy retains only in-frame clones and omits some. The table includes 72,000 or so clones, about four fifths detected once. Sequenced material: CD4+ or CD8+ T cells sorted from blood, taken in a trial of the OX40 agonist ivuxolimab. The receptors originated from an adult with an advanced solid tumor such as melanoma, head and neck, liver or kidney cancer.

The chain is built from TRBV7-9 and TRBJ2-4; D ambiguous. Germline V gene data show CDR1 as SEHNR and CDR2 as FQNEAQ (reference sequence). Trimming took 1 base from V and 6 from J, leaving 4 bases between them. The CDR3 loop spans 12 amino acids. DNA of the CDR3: TGTGCCAGCAGCTTAGACAGAAACATTCAGTACTTC. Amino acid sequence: CASSLDRNIQYF.

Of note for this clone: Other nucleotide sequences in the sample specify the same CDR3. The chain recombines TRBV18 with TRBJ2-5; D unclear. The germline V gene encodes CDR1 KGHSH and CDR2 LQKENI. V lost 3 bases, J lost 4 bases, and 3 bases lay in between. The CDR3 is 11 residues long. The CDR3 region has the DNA TGTGCCAGCTCACCCTCAGAGACCCAGTACTTC. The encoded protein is CASSPSETQYF. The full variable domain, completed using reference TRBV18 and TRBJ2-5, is NAGVMQNPRHLVRRRGQEARLRCSPMKGHSHVYWYRQLPEEGLKFMVYLQKENIIDESGMPKERFSAEFPKEGPSILRIQQVVRGDSAAYFCASSPSETQYFGPGTRLLVL.

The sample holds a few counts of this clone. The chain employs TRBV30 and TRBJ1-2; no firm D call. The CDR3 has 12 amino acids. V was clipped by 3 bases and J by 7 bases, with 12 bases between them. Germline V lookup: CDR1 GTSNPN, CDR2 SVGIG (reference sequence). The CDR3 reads CAWRGSAGGYTF. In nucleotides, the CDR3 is TGTGCCTGGAGGGGGAGTGCCGGTGGCTACACCTTC.

CDR3 amino acids: CASNPGTGGTGELFF. CDR3 nucleotide sequence: TGTGCCAGTAATCCCGGGACAGGGGGGACCGGGGAGCTGTTTTTT. The J gene is TRBJ2-2, the V gene TRBV19; TRBD1 matches 11 bases. The V gene's germline CDR1 is LNHDA and CDR2 SQIVND (reference sequence). V trimming: 7 bases; J trimming: 5 bases; junction bases outside the gene matches: 6. The CDR3 sequence is 15 residues long. Looking up the rest from reference TRBV19 and TRBJ2-2 gives the full variable domain: DGGITQSPKYLFRKEGQNVTLSCEQNLNHDAMYWYRQDPGQGLRLIYYSQIVNDFQKGDIAEGYSVSREKKESFPLTVTSAQKNPTAFYLCASNPGTGGTGELFFGEGSRLTVL.

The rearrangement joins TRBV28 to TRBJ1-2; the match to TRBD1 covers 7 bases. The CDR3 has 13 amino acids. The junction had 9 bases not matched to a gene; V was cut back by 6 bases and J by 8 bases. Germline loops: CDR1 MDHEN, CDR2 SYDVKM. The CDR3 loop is CASRYDRVLGYTF. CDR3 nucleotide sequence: TGTGCCAGCAGATACGACAGGGTTTTAGGCTACACCTTC.

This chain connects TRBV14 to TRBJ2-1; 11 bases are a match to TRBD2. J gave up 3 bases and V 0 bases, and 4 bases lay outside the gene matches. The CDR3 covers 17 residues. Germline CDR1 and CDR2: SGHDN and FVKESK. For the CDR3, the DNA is TGTGCCAGCAGCCAAGATCTTCTAGCGGGGGGCTACAATGAGCAGTTCTTC. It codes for CASSQDLLAGGYNEQFF.

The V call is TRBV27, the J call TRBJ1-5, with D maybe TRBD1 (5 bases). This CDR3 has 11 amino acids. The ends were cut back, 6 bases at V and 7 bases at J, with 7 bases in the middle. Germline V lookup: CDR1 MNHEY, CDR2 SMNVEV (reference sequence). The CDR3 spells CASRYRQPQHF. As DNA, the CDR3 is TGTGCCAGCAGATACAGGCAGCCCCAGCATTTT.

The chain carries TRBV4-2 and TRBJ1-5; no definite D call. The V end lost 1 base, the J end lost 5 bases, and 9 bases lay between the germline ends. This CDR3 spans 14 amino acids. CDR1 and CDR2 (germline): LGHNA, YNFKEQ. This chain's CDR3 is CASSQGSPHQPQHF. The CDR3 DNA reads TGTGCCAGCAGCCAAGGGTCCCCCCATCAGCCCCAGCATTTT.

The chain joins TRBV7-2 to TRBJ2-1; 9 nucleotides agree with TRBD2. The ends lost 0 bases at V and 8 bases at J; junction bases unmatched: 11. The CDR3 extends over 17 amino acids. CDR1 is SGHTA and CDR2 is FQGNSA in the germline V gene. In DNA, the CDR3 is TGTGCCAGCAGCTTAGCCTCGATGGGGACTAGCCTTCATGAGCAGTTCTTC. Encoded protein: CASSLASMGTSLHEQFF.

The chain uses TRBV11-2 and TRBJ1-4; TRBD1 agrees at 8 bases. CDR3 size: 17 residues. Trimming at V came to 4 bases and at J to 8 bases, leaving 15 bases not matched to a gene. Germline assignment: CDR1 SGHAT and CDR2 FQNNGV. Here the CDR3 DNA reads TGTGCCAGCAGCTCCCCCCCCGGCAGGGGGCTTCAAGAAAAACTGTTTTTT. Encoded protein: CASSSPPGRGLQEKLFF.

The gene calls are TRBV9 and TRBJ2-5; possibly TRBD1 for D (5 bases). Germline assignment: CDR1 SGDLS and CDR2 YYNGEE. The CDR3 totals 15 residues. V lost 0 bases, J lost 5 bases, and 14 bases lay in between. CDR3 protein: CASSVAVGELETQYF. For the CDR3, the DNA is TGTGCCAGCAGCGTAGCTGTAGGGGAATTGGAGACCCAGTACTTC.

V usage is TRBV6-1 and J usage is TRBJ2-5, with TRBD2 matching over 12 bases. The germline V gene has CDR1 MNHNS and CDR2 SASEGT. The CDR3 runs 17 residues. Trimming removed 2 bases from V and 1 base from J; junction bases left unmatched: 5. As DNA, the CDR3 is TGTGCCAGCAGTGAACTCTTGACTAGCGGGGGCCAAGAGACCCAGTACTTC. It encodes CASSELLTSGGQETQYF.

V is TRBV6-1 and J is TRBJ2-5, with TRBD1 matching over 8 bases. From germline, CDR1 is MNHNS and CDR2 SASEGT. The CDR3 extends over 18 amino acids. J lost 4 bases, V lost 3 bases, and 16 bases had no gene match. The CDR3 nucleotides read TGTGCCAGCAGTGAGCCTCCACCCGGGACAGGTACTCCAGAGACCCAGTACTTC. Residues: CASSEPPPGTGTPETQYF.

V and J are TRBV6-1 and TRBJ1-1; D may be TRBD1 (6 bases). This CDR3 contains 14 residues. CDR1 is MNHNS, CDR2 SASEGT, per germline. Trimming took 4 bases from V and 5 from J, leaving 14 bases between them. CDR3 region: CASSAEGRGTEAFF. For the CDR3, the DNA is TGTGCCAGCAGTGCGGAGGGCAGGGGTACTGAAGCTTTCTTT.

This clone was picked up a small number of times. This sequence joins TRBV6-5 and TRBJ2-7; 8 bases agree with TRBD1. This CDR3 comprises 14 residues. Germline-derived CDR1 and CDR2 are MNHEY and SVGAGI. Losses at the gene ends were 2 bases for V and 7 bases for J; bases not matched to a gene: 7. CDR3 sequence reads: CASSYETGVQEQYF. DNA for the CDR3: TGTGCCAGCAGTTACGAGACAGGGGTACAGGAGCAGTACTTC.